This TCR beta chain was obtained from a study of Graves' ophthalmopathy and Graves' hyperthyroidism. Whole-study findings and limits: Most expanded clonotypes from thyroid (those above 0.001 frequency) were also found in blood.

This clonotype was seen a single time. What it binds is unknown. Over 18 months of follow-up, stable hyperthyroidism required that no ophthalmopathy appear. The authors amplified TCR beta CDR3 regions, and they did so from RNA transcripts for repertoire sequencing. The first-round RT-PCR employed HTBI primers together with the Qiagen OneStep RT-PCR kit. A multiplex PCR was then performed as the second round. TCRdb re-derived calls from the multiplex PCR reads in MiXCR, one entry per CDR3 protein. Among 400,000 to 450,000 distinct CDR3 sequences listed, roughly 20% were seen once. Deletions cut 8 bases from V and 0 bases from J, with 8 bases between. Germline CDR1 is LGHNT and CDR2 is FRNRAP. This CDR3 comprises 13 residues.

The sequence came from a woman between 18 and 30 years old with stable Graves' hyperthyroidism. This chain links TRBV12-5 with TRBJ1-5; D not certain. Input material: peripheral blood. The CDR3 is CASPGDSNQPQHF. CDR3 nucleotides: TGTGCTAGTCCCGGAGATAGCAATCAGCCCCAGCATTTT.